This entry is about one T cell receptor beta chain. What it recognizes is unknown. The data were taken from a study of T-cell memory formation after mild COVID-19. Looking at the study overall: Most TCR clusters belonged to a single donor. General study results and limits: Largely, contracting CD4+ clones fell within CM and EM, and contracting CD8+ clones within EMRA. Pre-infection memory contained some responding clones, which suggested that cross-reactive memory had joined. The second-wave clones peaking on day 37 were not confirmed as SARS-CoV-2-specific.

Germline V gene lookup returns CDR1 SNHLY and CDR2 FYNNEI. V was shortened by 3 bases and J by 1 base, with 9 bases between the two germline ends. The CDR3 runs 15 residues. TCRdb passed the 5' RACE reads through MiXCR, listing each CDR3 protein once. The sample carries fewer than 650,000 distinct CDR3 sequences, roughly 20% recorded once. This receptor was identified in an adult woman who had mild COVID-19 (a few samples of this study predate the infection). Cell type and time point are not known. V is TRBV2 and J is TRBJ2-2; a possible D gene is TRBD1 (5 bases). Material: PBMCs or a T cell subset sorted from them (not recorded which). CDR3 DNA: TGTGCCAGCAGTGAGTCTACAGGGAACACCGGGGAGCTGTTTTTT. Translated, it gives CASSESTGNTGELFF.